This entry is about one T cell receptor beta chain. This entry is derived from a study of shared clonotypes between healthy human individuals. The CD4+ fraction was divided into a CD45RA+ naive subset and a CD45RA-negative memory subset. CDR1 and CDR2 (germline): SGHNT, YENEEA. Trimming pared 1 base from V and 6 bases from J, leaving 10 bases between. CDR3 length: 13 residues. Measured with immunoSEQ multiplex PCR; TCRdb has only the in-frame clones, and not every one. The sample yields some 1,600,000 clones, around 98% seen once. The chain joins TRBV11-3 to TRBJ2-7; TRBD2 might be the D (5 bases). The sequencing sample was made of naive CD4+ T cells sorted from blood. Specified subset: CD45RA+ positively selected. The clonotype was recovered from a man younger than 40 in good health. This chain's CDR3 is CASSLARAGEQYF. The DNA for the CDR3 is TGTGCCAGCAGCTTAGCGAGGGCCGGCGAGCAGTACTTC. Full variable domain (remainder filled in from reference TRBV11-3 and TRBJ2-7): EAGVVQSPRYKIIEKKQPVAFWCNPISGHNTLYWYLQNLGQGPELLIRYENEEAVDDSQLPKDRFSAERLKGVDSTLKIQPAELGDSAVYLCASSLARAGEQYFGPGTRLTVT.